These T cell receptor beta chains were read from a single sample in a study of T cell changes during pregnancy in multiple sclerosis. The method was immunoSEQ multiplex PCR; TCRdb's version includes in-frame clones alone and lacks a portion of them. The repertoire includes some 70,000 clones, almost 95% of them detected once, and approximately 2.8% sits in the top ten. The sequenced sample was CD8+ T cells from peripheral blood mononuclear cells, obtained in the third trimester of pregnancy. Source of these receptors: a female donor in good health, enrolled as a control in a pregnancy study. The CDR3 runs from the conserved cysteine through the conserved F or W. The order of the fields is D gene, clone size, V gene, J gene, CDR3 DNA, CDR3 protein. The D gene is left open where the match is weak. Size values are once, few and many counts, or a class for expanded clones, and some rows have none.

>TRBD1|-|TRBV27|TRBJ2-5
TGTGCCAGCAGTTTAGCTACAGGGGAAGGAAAGACCCAGTACTTC
CASSLATGEGKTQYF
>-|-|TRBV4-3|TRBJ1-3
TGCGCCAGCAGTCCCACCCCAGGGGCAGGAAACACCATATATTTT
CASSPTPGAGNTIYF
>-|-|TRBV5-6|TRBJ2-1
TGTGCCAGCAGATTACAGGATGAGCAGTTCTTC
CASRLQDEQFF
>TRBD1|-|TRBV27|TRBJ1-4
TGTGCCAGCAGTTTGTCGACAGGGGTACGAGAAAAACTGTTTTTT
CASSLSTGVREKLFF
>-|-|TRBV9|TRBJ2-1
TGTGCCAGCAGCGTAGATTTTGTAAGACAGCTTGCGGTCGATGAGCAGTTCTTC
CASSVDFVRQLAVDEQFF
>TRBD1|-|TRBV7-2|TRBJ2-7
TGTGCCAGCAGCTTAGCGTCGGACAGGGGCTACGAGCAGTACTTC
CASSLASDRGYEQYF
>-|-|TRBV27|TRBJ1-1
TGTGCCAGCAGTTACGAGGCGAACACTGAAGCTTTCTTT
CASSYEANTEAFF
>TRBD1|-|TRBV4-3|TRBJ2-3
TGCGCCAGCAGCCGGTTGACAGGGGATCGAGATACGCAGTATTTT
CASSRLTGDRDTQYF
>-|-|TRBV27|TRBJ2-7
TGTGCCAGCAGTTTACAAGGGAGCTCCTACGAGCAGTACTTC
CASSLQGSSYEQYF
>-|-|TRBV25-1|TRBJ1-6
TGTGCCAGCAGTGTCGGGATCTATAATTCACCCCTCCACTTT
CASSVGIYNSPLHF
>-|-|TRBV30|TRBJ1-1
TGTGCCTGGTCCGGGGGGGTTTATGGAGCTTTCTTT
CAWSGGVYGAFF
>-|-|TRBV5-6|TRBJ2-6
TGTGCCAGCAGTGGTGAAGGGGAAGAAAGGGGGGCCAACGTCCTGACTTTC
CASSGEGEERGANVLTF
>-|-|TRBV7-9|TRBJ1-5
TGTGCCAGCAGCTTAGCGCTTACAGATCACCAGCATTTT
CASSLALTDHQHF
>TRBD1|once|TRBV27|TRBJ2-3
TGTGCCAGCACCCCCCCGACAGGGGGCGGCGGGGATACGCAGTATTTT
CASTPPTGGGGDTQYF
>-|-|TRBV2|TRBJ2-1
TGTGCCAGCAGTGAAGCGTATGCCCCCGGTGAGGAGCAGTTCTTC
CASSEAYAPGEEQFF
>-|-|TRBV27|TRBJ2-7
TGTGCCAGCAGTGACGGACAGGAGCAGTACTTC
CASSDGQEQYF
>-|-|TRBV6-5|TRBJ2-2
TGTGCCAGCAGTTATGGGCAGGGGCGCAAGTCCGGGGAGCTGTTTTTT
CASSYGQGRKSGELFF
>TRBD1|-|TRBV7-9|TRBJ2-7
TGTGCCAGCAGCGGGGGACAGAAAGTTCCCGACGAGCAGTACTTC
CASSGGQKVPDEQYF
>-|-|TRBV27|TRBJ2-3
TGTGCCAGCAGTTTAGAGGTACGGAGTGGCACAGATACGCAGTATTTT
CASSLEVRSGTDTQYF
>TRBD2|-|TRBV27|TRBJ2-2
TGTGCCACGACTAGCGGGGCCGGGGAGCTGTTTTTT
CATTSGAGELFF
>TRBD1|-|TRBV4-1|TRBJ1-2
TGCGCCAGCAGCCCGACACAGGGGACCTATGGCTACACCTTC
CASSPTQGTYGYTF
>TRBD2|-|TRBV27|TRBJ2-1
TGTGCCAGCAGCAGACTAGCGGGGGGTTTATACAATGAGCAGTTCTTC
CASSRLAGGLYNEQFF
>TRBD1|-|TRBV5-1|TRBJ2-7
TGCGCCAGCGGAACAGGGGGCTCCTACGAGCAGTACTTC
CASGTGGSYEQYF
>-|-|TRBV29-1|TRBJ1-1
TGCAGCGTTGACGGGGGTTTGCCTGAAGCTTTCTTT
CSVDGGLPEAFF
>TRBD2|-|TRBV13|TRBJ2-3
TGTGCCAGCAGCGCCCGACTAGCGGGCTCCACAGATACGCAGTATTTT
CASSARLAGSTDTQYF
>TRBD2|-|TRBV5-6|TRBJ2-3
TGTGCCAGCAGCCCACCGGGACTAGCGGGAGATACGCAGTATTTT
CASSPPGLAGDTQYF
>TRBD1|-|TRBV9|TRBJ2-2
TGTGCCAGCAGCGTAGAGCGGACAGGGATAAACACCGGGGAGCTGTTTTTT
CASSVERTGINTGELFF
>TRBD1|-|TRBV30|TRBJ2-7
TGTGCCTGGAGTGTATTACCAGGGGGTTCCTACGAGCAGTACTTC
CAWSVLPGGSYEQYF
>-|-|TRBV7-3|TRBJ2-1
TGTGCCAGCAGCCCCCAACAGGGTAATTACAATGAGCAGTTCTTC
CASSPQQGNYNEQFF
>TRBD1|-|TRBV13|TRBJ2-7
TGTGCCAGCAGCGCCCCAAACAGGGGGCCCTACGAGCAGTACTTC
CASSAPNRGPYEQYF
>-|-|TRBV21-1|TRBJ1-1
TGTGCCAGCAGCAAAGGGACAGGGGGCACTGAAGCTTTCTTT
CASSKGTGGTEAFF
>TRBD1|once|TRBV7-2|TRBJ2-3
TGTGCCAGCAGCCCATACAGGGGAAACACAGATACGCAGTATTTT
CASSPYRGNTDTQYF
>TRBD1|-|TRBV4-3|TRBJ2-7
TGCGCCAGCAGCCGAGACAGGGCCCACTCCTACGAGCAGTACTTC
CASSRDRAHSYEQYF
>-|-|TRBV7-2|TRBJ2-1
TGTGCCTCCATGGAGGAACGATACTACAATGAGCAGTTCTTC
CASMEERYYNEQFF
>TRBD2|-|TRBV27|TRBJ2-3
TGTGCCAGCTTTATTACCCCCGGGGCAGCGGGGAAAGATACGCAGTATTTT
CASFITPGAAGKDTQYF
>TRBD1|-|TRBV7-2|TRBJ1-2
TGTGCCAGCAGCTTGGCGGGACAGATTAACTATGGCTACACCTTC
CASSLAGQINYGYTF
>-|-|TRBV7-9|TRBJ1-1
TGTGCCAGCGCCGGGTCCCAGCTGACTGAAGCTTTCTTT
CASAGSQLTEAFF
>-|-|TRBV7-7|TRBJ2-2
TGTGCTAGCAGCTTAGAACGGGATTCTGTTTTTACAGACACCGGGGAGCTGTTTTTT
CASSLERDSVFTDTGELFF
>TRBD1|-|TRBV7-6|TRBJ2-5
TGTGCCAGCAGCCCCCGGACAGGGCAAGAGACCCAGTACTTC
CASSPRTGQETQYF
>-|-|TRBV11-1|TRBJ2-7
TGTGCCAGCAGCCCGGACAGCCCGAGCTACGAGCAGTACTTC
CASSPDSPSYEQYF
>-|-|TRBV7-9|TRBJ1-2
TGTGCCAGCAGCGCTCTGACATCTACCTATGGCTACACCTTC
CASSALTSTYGYTF
>TRBD2|-|TRBV6-5|TRBJ2-5
TGTGCCAGCAGACCAAGCGGGGCAGAGACCCAGTACTTC
CASRPSGAETQYF
>-|-|TRBV11-2|TRBJ1-6
TGTGCCAGCAGCTTAGATTCAGCGGGGAGCTCCTATAATTCACCCCTCCACTTT
CASSLDSAGSSYNSPLHF
>-|-|TRBV7-3|TRBJ1-2
TGTGCCAGCAGCTTAGGGGGAGGGTCGGGCTATGGCTACACCTTC
CASSLGGGSGYGYTF
>-|once|TRBV27|TRBJ1-1
TGTGCCAGCAGTAGGTCCGGACAGAACACTGAAGCTTTCTTT
CASSRSGQNTEAFF
>-|-|TRBV19|TRBJ2-2
TGTGCCAGTAGTTTCCGGGGGTATACCGGGGAGCTGTTTTTT
CASSFRGYTGELFF
>-|-|TRBV19|TRBJ1-3
TGTGCCACAAGGGCGACAGGCAACTCTGGAAACACCATATATTTT
CATRATGNSGNTIYF